These 18 T cell receptor beta chains were sequenced from one sample in a study of identical twins (dated by TCRdb to about 2016). Preparation of the library involved 5' RACE. The sequencing machine was an Illumina HiSeq 2000. Using fastp at Q25 and MiXCR, TCRdb reprocessed the public reads and kept productive beta chains. Entries are consolidated by CDR3 protein sequence, retaining the most common genes and DNA. This sample gives about 240,000 distinct CDR3 sequences in total; over 9.5% of them show up just once. 9% to 10% of the sample lies in the top ten. Sequenced: memory T cells sorted from blood. The sample's cell subset or site label is to be understood as: CD45RO+ enriched T cells. The receptors derive from a man aged 50 to 60 in good health.

The V gene is TRBV4-2, the J gene TRBJ1-6; tentative D call: TRBD1 (6 bases). The CDR3 runs to 15 residues. V lost 0 bases to trimming and J lost 10 bases, with 13 bases between them. Germline CDR1 and CDR2: LGHNA and YNFKEQ. Here the CDR3 DNA reads TGTGCCAGCAGCCAAGATCGGGCAGGGGACTCACCCCTCCACTTT. Translating it yields CASSQDRAGDSPLHF.

This clonotype was observed at least ten times. The chain is built from TRBV6-5 and TRBJ2-2; D gene unclear. The germline CDR1 and CDR2 sequences are MNHEY and SVGAGI. The CDR3 is 13 amino acids. Trimming pared 0 bases from V and 7 bases from J, leaving 6 bases between. CDR3 protein: CASSYSPGGELFF. The CDR3 DNA reads as TGTGCCAGCAGTTACTCGCCGGGCGGGGAGCTGTTTTTT.

Ten or more counts support this clonotype. V and J are TRBV6-2 or TRBV6-3 and TRBJ1-5, with D perhaps matching TRBD1 (5 bases). Trimming cost V 9 bases and J 0 bases, with 12 bases left between them. The CDR3 sequence is 14 residues long. From germline, CDR1 is MNHEY and CDR2 SVGEGT. In DNA form, the CDR3 reads TGTGCCAGTGAGACAGTCGATAGCAATCAGCCCCAGCATTTT. Translating gives CASETVDSNQPQHF.

DNA of the CDR3: TGTGCCAGTAGCCCAGGGAACTCTGGGGCCAACGTCCTGACTTTC. Translating it yields CASSPGNSGANVLTF. This chain connects TRBV19 to TRBJ2-6; D possibly corresponds to TRBD1 (5 bases). The germline CDR1 and CDR2 sequences are LNHDA and SQIVND (reference sequence). This CDR3 has 15 amino acids. V was pared by 6 bases and J by 0 bases, with 9 bases between.

This clonotype occurred a few times. The chain combines TRBV20-1 with TRBJ1-2, with TRBD1 matching 7 bases. Germline V CDR1 and CDR2: DFQATT, SNEGSKA (reference sequence). The CDR3 consists of 14 residues. Losses at the gene ends were 6 bases for V and 7 bases for J; bases not matched to a gene: 14. CDR3 DNA sequence: TGCAGTGCCGCCCCAACCGGGACAGCGCCTGGCTACACCTTC. It codes for CSAAPTGTAPGYTF.

There are a few counts of this clonotype. V and J are TRBV15 and TRBJ2-1; D uncertain. From germline, CDR1 is LNHNV and CDR2 YYDKDF (reference sequence). V lost 0 bases, J lost 8 bases, and 14 bases lay in between. This CDR3 spans 15 amino acids. Here the CDR3 reads CATSRDGETTHEQFF. For the CDR3, the DNA is TGTGCCACCAGCAGAGACGGCGAAACTACCCATGAGCAGTTCTTC.

In its sample, this clonotype was seen a few times. The V gene is TRBV3-1, the J gene TRBJ1-2, with TRBD1 identical over 7 bases. Trimming cost V 7 bases and J 6 bases; bases outside gene matches: 5. The CDR3 sequence is 12 residues long. The germline gives CDR1 LGHDT, CDR2 YNNKEL (reference sequence). DNA of the CDR3: TGTGCCAGCAAGAGAGACAGGGATGGCTACACCTTC. The encoded protein is CASKRDRDGYTF.

This clonotype was counted a few times. The V and J genes are TRBV20-1 and TRBJ2-7; D gene ambiguous. The V gene's germline CDR1 is DFQATT and CDR2 SNEGSKA (reference sequence). The CDR3 is 12 amino acids. Trimming took 5 bases from V and 2 from J, leaving 10 bases between them. This CDR3 is CSAQTETYEQYF. The DNA for the CDR3 is TGCAGTGCTCAGACCGAAACCTACGAGCAGTACTTC.

The chain combines TRBV6-6 with TRBJ1-4; D remains unclear. This CDR3 spans 12 amino acids. The V end lost 4 bases, the J end lost 8 bases, and 8 bases lay between the germline ends. CDR1 is MNHNY, CDR2 SVGAGI, per germline (reference sequence). This CDR3 is CASSFTGEKLFF. DNA of the CDR3: TGTGCCAGCAGTTTCACGGGGGAAAAACTGTTTTTT.

This clonotype appeared many times. The chain combines TRBV20-1 with TRBJ1-1, with D maybe TRBD1 (5 bases). The CDR3 spans 13 residues. Germline CDR1 is DFQATT and CDR2 is SNEGSKA (reference sequence). CDR3 nucleotide sequence: TGCGGCTTAAACGGGGCCTGGAACACTGAAGCTTTCTTT. Its protein product is CGLNGAWNTEAFF.

A few counts support this clonotype. The chain has TRBV7-9 and TRBJ2-1, with D tentatively TRBD2 (6 bases). V was cut by 3 bases and J by 16 bases, with 13 bases left in between. This CDR3 has 11 residues. Germline V gene sequence: CDR1 SEHNR, CDR2 FQNEAQ (reference sequence). CDR3 sequence reads: CASSLEGAHFF. The CDR3 region has the DNA TGTGCCAGCAGCTTGGAGGGCGCGCATTTCTTC.

This clonotype was picked up many times. J is TRBJ2-7 and V is TRBV5-1, with a possible D match to TRBD1 (6 bases). This CDR3 has 16 residues. Germline CDR1 and CDR2: SGHRS and YFSETQ. Trimming removed 4 bases from V and 5 bases from J, with 22 bases in between. CDR3 sequence: CASSVGAGTLGNEQYF. The CDR3 DNA reads TGCGCCAGCAGCGTAGGAGCCGGGACACTAGGCAACGAGCAGTACTTC.

This clonotype came up a few times. The chain joins TRBV3-1 to TRBJ2-3; 14 bases are a match to TRBD2. J was trimmed by 0 bases and V by 2 bases; bases with no gene match: 7. The CDR3 has 19 residues. Per the germline V gene, CDR1 is LGHDT and CDR2 is YNNKEL (reference sequence). The CDR3 nucleotides read TGTGCCAGCAGCCAACGCGGGACTAGCGGGGGACGTAGCACAGATACGCAGTATTTT. Translated, it gives CASSQRGTSGGRSTDTQYF.

The chain is built from TRBV6-1 and TRBJ2-7, with TRBD2 matching over 11 bases. From germline, CDR1 is MNHNS and CDR2 SASEGT. Losses at the gene ends were 6 bases for V and 4 bases for J; bases not matched to a gene: 8. The CDR3 spans 15 residues. DNA of the CDR3: TGTGCCAGCAGCCGCACCCTAGCGGGGGGTTACGAGCAGTACTTC. Its translation: CASSRTLAGGYEQYF.

V and J are TRBV12-3 or TRBV12-4 and TRBJ2-2; D is perhaps TRBD2 (6 bases). Trimming left V 8 bases short and J 6 bases short, with 19 bases between. CDR3 size: 15 residues. CDR3 DNA sequence: TGTGCCAGCGGTGGAGGGATGGGTGTTGCCGGGGAGCTGTTTTTT. Translation: CASGGGMGVAGELFF.

J is TRBJ2-5 and V is TRBV10-3, with TRBD2 matching over 13 bases. Germline trimming cut 6 bases from V and 2 bases from J; bases unmatched to any gene: 3. There are 15 residues in the CDR3. Germline CDR1 and CDR2: ENHRY and SYGVKD. CDR3 coding DNA: TGTGCCATCAGGGGACTAGCGGGGACTCAAGAGACCCAGTACTTC. Translation gives CAIRGLAGTQETQYF.

This clonotype was detected ten times or more. This chain uses TRBV20-1 with TRBJ1-6; the D gene is possibly TRBD1 (5 bases). The germline gives CDR1 DFQATT, CDR2 SNEGSKA (reference sequence). The CDR3 covers 17 residues. The V and J ends lost 2 bases and 0 bases respectively, with 14 bases between them. For the CDR3, the DNA is TGCAGTGCTAGAAGCCTCCGACAGAGCTCCTATAATTCACCCCTCCACTTT. Translating it yields CSARSLRQSSYNSPLHF.

At least ten counts were recorded for this clonotype. The CDR3 DNA follows: TGTGCCAGCAGCTTGTGGGGGTTGAACACTGAAGCTTTCTTT. Translating it yields CASSLWGLNTEAFF. The rearrangement joins TRBV7-2 to TRBJ1-1, with D perhaps TRBD1 (5 bases). V was clipped by 3 bases and J by 0 bases, with 8 bases between them. The CDR3 is 14 residues long. CDR1 is SGHTA, CDR2 FQGNSA, per germline.